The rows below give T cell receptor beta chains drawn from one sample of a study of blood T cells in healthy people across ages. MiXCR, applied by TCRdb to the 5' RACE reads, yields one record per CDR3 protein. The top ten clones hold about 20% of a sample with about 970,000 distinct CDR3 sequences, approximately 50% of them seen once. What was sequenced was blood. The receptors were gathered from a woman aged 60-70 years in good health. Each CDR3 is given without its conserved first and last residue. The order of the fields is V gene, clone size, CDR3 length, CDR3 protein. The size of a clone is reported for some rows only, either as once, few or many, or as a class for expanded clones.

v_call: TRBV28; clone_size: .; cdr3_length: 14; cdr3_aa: ASRSGRGIRNQPQH
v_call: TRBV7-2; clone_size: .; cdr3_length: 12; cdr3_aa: ASSGGLAYNEQY
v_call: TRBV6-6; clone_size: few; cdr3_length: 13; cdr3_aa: ASSYTGEVDYEQY
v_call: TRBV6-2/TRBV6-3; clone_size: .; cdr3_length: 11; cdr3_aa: ASRFWTTDEQF
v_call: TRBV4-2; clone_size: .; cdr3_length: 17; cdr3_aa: ASSHPGGTSGQGRETQY
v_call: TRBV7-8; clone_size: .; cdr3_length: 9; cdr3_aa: TSSFGETQY
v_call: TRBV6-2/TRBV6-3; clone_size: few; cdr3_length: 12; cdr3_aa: ASSNRATYNEQF
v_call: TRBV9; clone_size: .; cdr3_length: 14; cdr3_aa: ASSVEYRVQYNEQY
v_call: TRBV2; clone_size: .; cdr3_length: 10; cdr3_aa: ASRSERGTQY
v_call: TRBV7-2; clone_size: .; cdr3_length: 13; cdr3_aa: ASSLTLGSYNEQF
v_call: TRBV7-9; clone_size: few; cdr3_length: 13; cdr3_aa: ASSSQLAGKNIQY
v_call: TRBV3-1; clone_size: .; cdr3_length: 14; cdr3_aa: ASSHSSGMRDNEQF
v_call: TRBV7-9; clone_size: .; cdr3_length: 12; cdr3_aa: ASEPRGSSPGYT
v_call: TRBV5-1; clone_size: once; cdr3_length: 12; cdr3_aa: ASSLWQGAYEQF
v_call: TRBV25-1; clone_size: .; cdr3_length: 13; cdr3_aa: ASSDQGSLKDEQF
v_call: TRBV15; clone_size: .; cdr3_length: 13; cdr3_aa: ATSRAGDSTDTQY
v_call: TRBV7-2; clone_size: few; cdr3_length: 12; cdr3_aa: ASSRPGRSYEQY
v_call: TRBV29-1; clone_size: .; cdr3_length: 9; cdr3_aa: SVQVDAEAF
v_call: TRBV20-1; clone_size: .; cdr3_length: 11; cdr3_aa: SAREGVGYEQY
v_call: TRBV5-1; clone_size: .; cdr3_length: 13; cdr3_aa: ASSLEPSNADTQY
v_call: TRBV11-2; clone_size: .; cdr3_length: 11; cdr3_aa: ASSNGRTAGQY
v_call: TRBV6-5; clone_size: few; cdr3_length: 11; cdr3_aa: ASSYGLTGELF
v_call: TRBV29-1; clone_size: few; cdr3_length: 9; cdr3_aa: SVAEGGTQY
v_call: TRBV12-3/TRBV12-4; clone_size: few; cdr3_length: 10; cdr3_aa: ASSLSSYEQF
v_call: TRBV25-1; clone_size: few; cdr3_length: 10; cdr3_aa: ASSEVLHGYT
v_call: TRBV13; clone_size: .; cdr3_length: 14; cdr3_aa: ASSPRAGRTQETQY